The 26 T cell receptor beta chains given below trace back to one sample, sequenced in a study of cytomegalovirus exposure and HLA in healthy donors. Sequenced by immunoSEQ multiplex PCR; TCRdb stores in-frame clones only, minus some. The repertoire holds some 230,000 clones, with about 93% as singletons. The sequenced sample consisted of PBMCs. These receptors came from a woman younger than 35 in good health and CMV-seronegative.

The V call is TRBV10-3, the J call TRBJ2-7, with 7 bases fitting TRBD2. In germline, CDR1 is ENHRY, CDR2 SYGVKD. J lost 7 bases, V lost 6 bases, and 12 bases had no gene match. The CDR3 consists of 14 residues. CDR3: CAIRSGAGAGEQYF. The CDR3 bases are TGTGCCATCAGGAGCGGGGCGGGAGCAGGGGAGCAGTACTTC.

Of note for this clone: The junction does not match germline at one end; this may be a read error. The V gene is TRBV7-7, the J gene TRBJ2-1; D is uncertain. Germline V gene lookup returns CDR1 SSHAT and CDR2 FNYEAQ (reference sequence). The CDR3 totals 13 residues. This CDR3 is CASSLELGNEQFF. The CDR3 region has the DNA TGTGCTAGCAGCTTAGAACTCGGCAATGAGCAGTTCTTC. Full variable domain (rest looked up from reference TRBV7-7 and TRBJ2-1): GAGVSQSPRYKVTKRGQDVTLRCDPISSHATLYWYQQALGQGPEFLTYFNYEAQPDKSGLPSDRFSAERPEGSISTLTIQRTEQRDSAMYRCASSLELGNEQFFGPGTRLTVL.

V and J are TRBV28 and TRBJ2-7; 9 bases are a match to TRBD1. V shed 5 bases and J 5 bases; nucleotides not matched to a gene: 4. The germline V gene encodes CDR1 MDHEN and CDR2 SYDVKM. This CDR3 comprises 13 residues. CDR3 region: CASSPGTGHEQYF. The CDR3 DNA follows: TGTGCCAGCAGTCCAGGGACAGGGCACGAGCAGTACTTC.

The chain carries TRBV4-1 and TRBJ1-5; no definite D call. Trimming pared 2 bases from V and 3 bases from J, leaving 5 bases between. Germline lookup yields CDR1 MGHRA and CDR2 YSYEKL. This CDR3 spans 13 amino acids. In DNA form, the CDR3 reads TGCGCCAGCAGCCAACCCCTCAATCAGCCCCAGCATTTT. The encoded protein is CASSQPLNQPQHF.

J is TRBJ1-3 and V is TRBV30, with 8 nucleotides matching TRBD1. Losses at the gene ends were 8 bases for V and 0 bases for J; bases not matched to a gene: 9. The CDR3 loop spans 15 amino acids. Germline V gives CDR1 GTSNPN, CDR2 SVGIG (reference sequence). CDR3 sequence (DNA): TGTGCCGGCGCGACAGGGGCCCTCTCTGGAAACACCATATATTTT. Amino acids: CAGATGALSGNTIYF.

V usage is TRBV18 and J usage is TRBJ1-1, with unresolved D. This CDR3 has 13 amino acids. Trimming took off 6 bases at V and 3 bases at J, with 11 bases between the two ends. Germline V lookup: CDR1 KGHSH, CDR2 LQKENI. The CDR3 protein is CASSLKGDTEAFF. The CDR3 nucleotides are TGTGCCAGCTCCCTTAAGGGAGACACTGAAGCTTTCTTT.

V usage is TRBV6-5 and J usage is TRBJ2-1, with 7 bases identical to TRBD1. The length of the CDR3 is 14 residues. Trimming removed 8 bases from V and 6 bases from J; junction bases left unmatched: 10. The germline gives CDR1 MNHEY, CDR2 SVGAGI. This CDR3 reads CASQRTGGGNEQFF. The DNA of the CDR3 is TGTGCCAGCCAAAGGACAGGTGGGGGCAATGAGCAGTTCTTC.

V usage is TRBV9 and J usage is TRBJ2-7; 11 bases fit TRBD2. Trimming took 0 bases from V and 1 from J; bases not matched to a gene: 9. This CDR3 spans 18 amino acids. The V gene's germline CDR1 is SGDLS and CDR2 YYNGEE. The CDR3 region has the DNA TGTGCCAGCAGCGTAGGGACTAGCGGGCTCAAAATATCCTACGAGCAGTACTTC. Its protein product is CASSVGTSGLKISYEQYF.

The V gene is TRBV4-1, the J gene TRBJ2-1; D perhaps matches TRBD1 (6 bases). Looked up from germline, CDR1 is MGHRA and CDR2 is YSYEKL. The CDR3 contains 15 residues. V was shortened by 2 bases and J by 8 bases, with 16 bases between the two germline ends. The CDR3 DNA is TGCGCCAGCAGCCAATGGTCAGGGGAAACAGATGAGCAGTTCTTC. Amino acids: CASSQWSGETDEQFF.

The gene calls are TRBV5-1 and TRBJ2-1, with 14 bases that match TRBD2. There are 15 residues in the CDR3. The germline CDR1 and CDR2 sequences are SGHRS and YFSETQ. V lost 4 bases, J lost 8 bases, and 5 bases stayed unmatched. The CDR3 sequence: CASSPGTSGSYEQFF. CDR3 DNA: TGCGCCAGCAGCCCCGGGACTAGCGGGAGTTATGAGCAGTTCTTC.

V is TRBV28 and J is TRBJ1-5; D is possibly TRBD1 (6 bases). The V and J ends lost 2 bases and 7 bases respectively, with 9 bases between them. From germline, CDR1 is MDHEN and CDR2 SYDVKM. This CDR3 is built from 13 residues. The CDR3 spells CASSLIRGQPQHF. CDR3 bases: TGTGCCAGCAGTTTAATTAGGGGGCAGCCCCAGCATTTT.

Only one count was recorded for this clone. This chain connects TRBV7-8 to TRBJ2-7, with a possible D match to TRBD1 (5 bases). The germline gives CDR1 SGHVS, CDR2 FQNEAQ. The CDR3 length is 14 residues. V was shortened by 1 base and J by 3 bases, with 10 bases between the two germline ends. CDR3 bases: TGTGCCAGCAGCTTAGGTGGCAGGGACTACGAGCAGTACTTC. Protein sequence: CASSLGGRDYEQYF.

The chain is built from TRBV4-2 and TRBJ2-5, with D possibly matching TRBD2 (5 bases). The CDR3 is 17 amino acids. V lost 4 bases to trimming and J lost 3 bases, with 21 bases between them. Per the germline V gene, CDR1 is LGHNA and CDR2 is YNFKEQ. CDR3 sequence (DNA): TGTGCCAGCAGCCTTCAACCCCCTACGGGAAGGGAAGAGACCCAGTACTTC. This translates into CASSLQPPTGREETQYF.

The V call is TRBV5-1, the J call TRBJ2-2; D gene unclear. Looked up from germline, CDR1 is SGHRS and CDR2 is YFSETQ. The CDR3 sequence is 15 residues long. Trimming removed 4 bases from V and 6 bases from J, with 16 bases in between. The CDR3 loop reads CASSATITKSGELFF. CDR3 sequence (DNA): TGCGCCAGCAGCGCCACGATCACAAAGTCCGGGGAGCTGTTTTTT.

This clone was recorded once. The J gene is TRBJ1-1, the V gene TRBV9, with 8 nucleotides matching TRBD1. The CDR3 loop spans 14 amino acids. Germline V CDR1 and CDR2: SGDLS, YYNGEE. With 1 base clipped from V and 4 bases from J, the junction kept 3 bases outside the gene matches. Written as DNA, the CDR3 is TGTGCCAGCAGCGTAATAACAGGGGGCACTGAAGCTTTCTTT. Amino acid sequence: CASSVITGGTEAFF.

This rearrangement joins TRBV14 to TRBJ2-3; D ambiguous. Germline V gives CDR1 SGHDN, CDR2 FVKESK. Between the trimmed V and J ends, which lost 4 bases and 5 bases, there was a span of 7 bases. This CDR3 comprises 12 residues. DNA for the CDR3: TGTGCCAGCAGCCCACGACTAGATACGCAGTATTTT. Translation gives CASSPRLDTQYF.

The rearrangement joins TRBV11-2 to TRBJ2-1; possibly TRBD2 for D (6 bases). Trimming removed 5 bases at V and 4 bases at J, with 12 bases between. Per germline, CDR1 SGHAT and CDR2 FQNNGV. This CDR3 has 14 amino acids. CDR3 sequence: CASSKKGLYNEQFF. The CDR3 DNA sequence: TGTGCCAGCAGCAAAAAGGGACTGTACAATGAGCAGTTCTTC.

This clone was counted a single time. The chain joins TRBV4-1 to TRBJ2-1, with D possibly TRBD2 on 5 matching bases. The CDR3 is 14 residues long. Germline CDR1 and CDR2: MGHRA and YSYEKL. V was clipped by 1 base and J by 4 bases, with 8 bases between them. This CDR3 is CASSQGGLYNEQFF. The CDR3, as DNA: TGCGCCAGCAGCCAAGGAGGACTTTACAATGAGCAGTTCTTC.

The chain employs TRBV19 and TRBJ2-7; TRBD2 matches at 11 bases. The CDR3 extends over 16 amino acids. Germline CDR1 is LNHDA and CDR2 is SQIVND (reference sequence). With 7 bases clipped from V and 5 bases from J, the junction kept 13 bases outside the gene matches. The CDR3: CASTGYLAGGKDEQYF. CDR3 DNA: TGTGCCAGTACGGGGTATCTAGCGGGAGGCAAGGACGAGCAGTACTTC.

This clone was recorded a few times. The chain couples TRBV7-8 to TRBJ1-2; D is undetermined. The CDR3 is 14 amino acids. Germline CDR1 reads SGHVS; CDR2 reads FQNEAQ. V dropped 1 base and J dropped 6 bases, with 12 bases sitting between them. CDR3 loop: CASSLVKIRDGYTF. The CDR3 DNA sequence: TGTGCCAGCAGCTTAGTCAAGATCCGGGATGGCTACACCTTC.

The table lists this clone with a count of one. This chain links TRBV27 with TRBJ2-2; TRBD1 aligns across 8 bases. In germline, CDR1 is MNHEY, CDR2 SMNVEV (reference sequence). This CDR3 spans 15 amino acids. V trimming: 6 bases; J trimming: 0 bases; junction bases outside the gene matches: 3. The DNA for the CDR3 is TGTGCCAGCAGGCGACAGGGGACGAACACCGGGGAGCTGTTTTTT. Its translation is CASRRQGTNTGELFF.

J is TRBJ2-2 and V is TRBV5-6; D uncertain. This CDR3 is 13 amino acids long. Germline V gene sequence: CDR1 SGHDT, CDR2 YYEEEE. V gave up 0 bases and J gave up 8 bases, with 8 bases separating them. The CDR3 sequence is CASSLVRPGELFF. CDR3 bases: TGTGCCAGCAGCTTGGTCCGTCCGGGGGAGCTGTTTTTT.

V usage is TRBV18 and J usage is TRBJ2-7, with 7 bases aligning to TRBD1. Per germline, CDR1 KGHSH and CDR2 LQKENI. This CDR3 contains 17 residues. J was trimmed by 4 bases and V by 2 bases; bases with no gene match: 14. CDR3 sequence reads: CASSPFRIGTATYEQYF. The CDR3 region has the DNA TGTGCCAGCTCACCATTTCGAATCGGGACAGCAACATACGAGCAGTACTTC.

V usage is TRBV5-1 and J usage is TRBJ2-1; 7 nucleotides match TRBD1. After removal of 0 bases from V and 3 bases from J, the junction contained 3 bases not matched to a gene. This CDR3 is 15 amino acids long. Germline V gene data show CDR1 as SGHRS and CDR2 as YFSETQ. In DNA, the CDR3 is TGCGCCAGCAGCTTGGAGACAGGGAGCTACAATGAGCAGTTCTTC. Translating gives CASSLETGSYNEQFF.

This clone was counted once. The chain has TRBV5-1 and TRBJ2-7; 8 bases are a match to TRBD2. The CDR3 length is 15 residues. V was pared by 5 bases and J by 5 bases, with 12 bases of the junction left unmatched. Germline V gene sequence: CDR1 SGHRS, CDR2 YFSETQ. CDR3 bases: TGCGCCAGCAGACAACTGGGGACTAGGGCCGACGAGCAGTACTTC. Translation gives CASRQLGTRADEQYF. The whole variable domain, filled in from reference TRBV5-1 and TRBJ2-7, reads KAGVTQTPRYLIKTRGQQVTLSCSPISGHRSVSWYQQTPGQGLQFLFEYFSETQRNKGNFPGRFSGRQFSNSRSEMNVSTLELGDSALYLCASRQLGTRADEQYFGPGTRLTVT.

The V and J genes are TRBV19 and TRBJ2-5, with 13 bases that match TRBD2. This CDR3 spans 17 amino acids. J lost 1 base, V lost 5 bases, and 7 bases had no gene match. Germline CDR1 reads LNHDA; CDR2 reads SQIVND (reference sequence). The CDR3 here is CASSRTTSGRVQETQYF. CDR3 bases: TGTGCCAGTAGTCGCACTACTAGCGGGAGGGTCCAAGAGACCCAGTACTTC.